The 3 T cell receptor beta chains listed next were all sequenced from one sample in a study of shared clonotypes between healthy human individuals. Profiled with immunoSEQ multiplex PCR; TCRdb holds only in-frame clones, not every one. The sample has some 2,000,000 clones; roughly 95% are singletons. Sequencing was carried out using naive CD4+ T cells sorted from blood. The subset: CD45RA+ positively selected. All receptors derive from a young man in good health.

The DNA for the CDR3 is TGTGCCAGCAGCCCCCAGGGCTCCGAGCAGTACTTC. This translates into CASSPQGSEQYF. V usage is TRBV7-9 and J usage is TRBJ2-7; D perhaps matches TRBD1 (5 bases). V was pared by 5 bases and J by 6 bases, with 11 bases between. Germline V lookup: CDR1 SEHNR, CDR2 FQNEAQ (reference sequence). This CDR3 spans 12 amino acids.

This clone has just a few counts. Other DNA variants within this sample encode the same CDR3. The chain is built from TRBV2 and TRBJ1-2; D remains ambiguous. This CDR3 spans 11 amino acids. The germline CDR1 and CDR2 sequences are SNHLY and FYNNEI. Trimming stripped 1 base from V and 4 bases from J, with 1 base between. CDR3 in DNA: TGTGCCAGCAGTGAAGGCTATGGCTACACCTTC. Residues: CASSEGYGYTF. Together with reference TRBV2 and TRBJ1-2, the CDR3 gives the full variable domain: EPEVTQTPSHQVTQMGQEVILRCVPISNHLYFYWYRQILGQKVEFLVSFYNNEISEKSEIFDDQFSVERPDGSNFTLKIRSTKLEDSAMYFCASSEGYGYTFGSGTRLTVV.

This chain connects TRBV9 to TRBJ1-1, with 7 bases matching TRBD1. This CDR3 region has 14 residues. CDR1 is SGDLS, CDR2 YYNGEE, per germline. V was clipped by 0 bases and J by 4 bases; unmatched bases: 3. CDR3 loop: CASSVEQGSTEAFF. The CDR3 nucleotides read TGTGCCAGCAGCGTAGAACAGGGGTCCACTGAAGCTTTCTTT.